This TCR beta chain is from a study of CD8 T cells in Susac syndrome. Germline V gives CDR1 MNHEY, CDR2 SMNVEV (reference sequence). Trimming shortened V by 5 bases and J by 8 bases, and 10 bases separated the two germline ends. The CDR3 is 12 residues long. An amount of RNA that ranged from about 0.45 to 1 ug was reverse transcribed with random hexamers. An immunoSEQ multiplex PCR amplified TCR beta CDR3 over 54 Vbeta and 13 Jbeta. TCRdb re-derived calls from the immunoSEQ multiplex PCR reads in MiXCR, one entry per CDR3 protein. The sample lists more than 95,000 distinct CDR3 sequences, around 94% seen once, with 0.087% in the top ten. Sequencing of TCR beta covered CD8+ and CD4+ T cells obtained from blood. While serving as controls, healthy donors were matched for age and sex. TEMRA cells were FACS-enriched, while CD8+ and CD4+ T cells were negatively isolated.

The source of this sequence is a human donor in good health. The sequencing input was CD4+ T cells from PBMCs. The rearrangement uses TRBV27 and TRBJ2-1, with unresolved D. This chain's CDR3 is CASSRLFDEQFF. CDR3 DNA sequence: TGTGCCAGCAGTAGACTCTTCGATGAGCAGTTCTTC.